This T cell receptor beta chain comes out of a study of identical twins (dated by TCRdb to 2016 to 2017). At the level of the whole study: To test whether fetal clonotypes persist, this study deep-sequenced TCR alpha and beta repertoires from monozygotic twins, from unrelated adults of various ages, and from cord blood. To rule out contamination, the twin experiments were replicated at different times with different library preparation protocols.

With regard to this clonotype: Its antigen is not yet known. Base-call qualities are not available, and no considerably larger clone is one nucleotide away.

The receptor library was made with 5' RACE. Sequencing used an Illumina HiSeq 2000. Template switching added a universal primer binding site, and the final cDNA carried a unique molecular identifier that allowed TCR cDNA molecules to be counted accurately. Specific primers in the conserved constant-segment region were used to synthesize first-strand cDNA for the TCR alpha and beta chains. To control for contamination, every cDNA library was double barcoded, receiving both a SMART-Mk sample barcode and Illumina barcodes. TruSeq adapter sequences and Illumina sample barcodes were added in two successive PCR steps. The TCR alpha and beta cDNA libraries were sequenced on the Illumina HiSeq platform using custom primers. The published analysis was carried out like this. MiGEC processed the raw reads to extract unique molecular identifiers, while MiXCR was used to determine the CDR3 positions. Recombination models were inferred per individual with the repgenHMM and IGoR tools using an EM algorithm. Shared clonotypes were analyzed with the tcR package in R, and sharing was normalized by the product of cloneset sizes. To study raw recombination free of thymic and clonal selection effects, out-of-frame nonproductive sequences were analyzed. Using fastp at Q25 and MiXCR, TCRdb reprocessed the public reads and kept productive beta chains. Rows with one shared CDR3 protein collapse into an entry with the most common genes and DNA. None of the V and J calls come from the authors' own analysis; TCRdb made them. In this sample the table shows hundreds of thousands of distinct CDR3 sequences, around 7% of which occur a single time. The top ten constitute roughly 3.6% of the sample.

Every donor in the study was a healthy Caucasian. The twin cohort comprised three pairs of female monozygotic twins, all aged roughly 18 to 30 years. Using Miltenyi CD45RO+ enrichment and human naive T-cell isolation kits, memory (CD45RO+) and naive T cells were isolated from PBMC. On the study overall, not on this receptor specifically: Out-of-frame TCR alpha sharing in monozygotic twins was systematically underestimated by recombination models, whereas sharing between unrelated individuals was in agreement with the recombination models. Compared with coincidental sharing between unrelated individuals, out-of-frame TCR alpha sequences shared between twins had an excess of sequences with low generation probability. Abundant cord blood beta clonotypes had fewer insertions, young adult naive repertoires showed a similar but weaker trend, and memory repertoires showed no such trend. Invariant T cells such as MAIT and iNKT could partly confound zero-insertion analyses, although diverse VJ usage argued against such confounding for most clonotypes. Conclusions relied on cross-sectional statistical analysis, since the same donors could not be followed over many years. The excess sharing between twins in beta out-of-frame sequences was weaker because fewer shared sequences reduced the signal-to-noise ratio.

These same data were also listed under a study on yellow fever vaccine responses in identical twins. Drawing on the second study: According to the authors, in identical twins the way T cells responded to vaccination appeared partly convergent and partly personalized. Focusing on identical twins, the study followed the T cell clones that responded to the vaccine, and did so with precision.

Sequencing input: memory (CD45RO+) T cells sorted from blood. In the paper's terms, the cell subset or site label means: CD45RO+ enriched T cells. This clonotype was obtained from a woman between 18 and 30 years old in good health.

The CDR3 reads as follows: CASSVPGQGSETQYF. The nucleotides are TGTGCCAGCAGTGTGCCGGGACAGGGGAGCGAGACCCAGTACTTC. The sequence is built from TRBV25-1 and TRBJ2-5, with 10 bases in between that match TRBD1. Trimming removed 4 bases from V and 5 bases from J; the gene matches leave 7 bases unexplained. The germline V gene encodes CDR1 MGHDK and CDR2 SYGVNS. The CDR3 spans 15 residues, from the cysteine through the phenylalanine. Only CDR3 DNA is held: 45 bases, read in frame from base 1.